This TCR beta chain emerged from a study of T-cell reconstitution after alpha-beta-depleted transplantation in children. This sample's TCRbeta library carried unique molecular identifier barcodes. Each CDR3 protein is one row after TCRdb ran MiXCR on the PCR reads. The sample has 95,000 to 150,000 distinct CDR3 sequences; 20% to 25% are singletons. This CDR3 region has 14 residues. Germline CDR1 and CDR2: DFQATT and SNEGSKA (reference sequence). Trimming removed 3 bases from V and 2 bases from J, with 12 bases in between. The study, taken as a whole, reports: As was reported, about two months after transplant, alpha-beta T cells came from several hundred expanded graft clones.

This clonotype is a singleton in its sample. Its target is unknown. The rearrangement links TRBV20-1 to TRBJ2-3, with D maybe TRBD2 (6 bases). Sample: PBMCs, mostly from graft donor cells, taken 180 days after TCRalphabeta/CD19-depleted stem cell transplant. This sequence originates from a male patient aged 2-10 years who had a stem cell transplant for chronic granulomatous disease, so the T cells may come from the graft donor. The CDR3 reads CSASWSSDTDTQYF. The CDR3 bases are TGCAGTGCTAGTTGGTCTAGCGACACAGATACGCAGTATTTT.